This T cell receptor (beta chain) was profiled in a study of regulatory T cells in long-lasting Graves disease. The sample holds many counts of this clonotype. The CDR3 has 14 residues. CDR1 KGHDR and CDR2 SFDVKD come from the germline V gene. V dropped 6 bases and J dropped 3 bases, with 13 bases sitting between them. Arm-PCR of CDR3 regions and iRepertoire HTBI primers were the basis on which TCR beta libraries were built. Each CDR3 protein gets one entry after TCRdb re-called the multiplex PCR reads with MiXCR. The sample has about 540,000 distinct CDR3 sequences, 13% seen once; the top ten hold 8.5% to 10%. Time point indicated: newly diagnosed GD, antithyroid drugs for less than 3 months. The TCR library used RNA extracted from PBMCs. These data are also associated with another study on T cells in Graves' hyperthyroidism and ophthalmopathy. As reported in that work: Subjects aged 18 to 65 presented with newly diagnosed hyperthyroidism of less than 2 months' duration. TCR CDR3 underwent first-round RT-PCR with the HTBI primer set. In simple terms, a model built on 13 V-J features told ophthalmopathy apart from stable hyperthyroidism.

This TCR was recovered from a young man with Graves disease. Sequencing used peripheral blood mononuclear cells (PBMCs), obtained at new diagnosis, from a patient treated with antithyroid drugs. V gene TRBV24-1 combines with J gene TRBJ2-5; TRBD1 is a possible D gene (5 bases). CDR3 DNA: TGTGCCACCAGTCCAGGGAAGTGGAAAGAGACCCAGTACTTC. Its protein product is CATSPGKWKETQYF.